The clone carrying this T cell receptor beta chain occurred a few times. The sample comes from a study of cytomegalovirus exposure and HLA in healthy donors. Germline V CDR1 and CDR2: MNHEY, SVGAGI. CDR3 length: 15 amino acids. V was pared by 7 bases and J by 1 base, with 15 bases between. It was with 60 Vbeta and 13 Jbeta primers that the PCR ran. Generated by immunoSEQ multiplex PCR, the TCRdb table keeps only in-frame clones and is missing some. This table holds some 100,000 clones, around 78% found once. The genes are TRBV6-5 and TRBJ2-3; D unresolved. The sequencing input was PBMCs. The TCR originated in a woman aged 40 to 50 in good health and CMV-seropositive. CDR3 nucleotide sequence: TGTGCCAGCAAGGATCAGGCCTGGGGCACAGATACGCAGTATTTT. Its translation is CASKDQAWGTDTQYF.